The clone carrying this TCR beta chain has a handful of counts. The antigen remains undetermined. This sample holds PBMCs from less than 11 ml fresh peripheral blood. The record originates from a study of T cells in Graves' hyperthyroidism and ophthalmopathy. Amplification of TCR beta CDR3 regions was performed using RNA transcripts as template. HTBI primers were used for first-round RT-PCR of the TCR CDR3. TCRdb re-analysed the multiplex PCR reads in MiXCR, keeping a single row per CDR3 protein. Of approximately 700,000 distinct CDR3 sequences in the sample, about 16% were seen once. Study-level findings and limits: Most expanded thyroid clonotypes above 0.001 recurred in blood. The model's output predicted ophthalmopathy at a median of around 6.9 months prior to onset.

The CDR3 spans 14 residues. Germline CDR1 LNHDA, CDR2 SQIVND (reference sequence). V gave up 2 bases and J gave up 2 bases, with 10 bases separating them. The J gene is TRBJ2-7, the V gene TRBV19; maybe TRBD2 (7 bases). This receptor was obtained from a man between 18 and 29 years old with Graves' hyperthyroidism. The sequencing sample was made of blood. For the CDR3, the DNA is TGTGCCAGTAGTATATCGGGGGGCCCCTACGAGCAGTACTTC. This gives the protein CASSISGGPYEQYF.